The 21 T cell receptor beta chains in this list originate from one sample, sequenced in a study of PD-L1 blockade in urothelial cancer. Time point reported: peripheral blood 6 weeks after treatment start. Profiling relied on immunoSEQ multiplex PCR, and the TCRdb table lists in-frame clones only, not all of them. This sample has about 30,000 clones, with over 60% found just once. Source: PBMCs, taken around atezolizumab (anti-PD-L1) treatment. The receptors were gathered from a man in his 70s with urothelial cancer.

The gene calls are TRBV7-3 and TRBJ2-7; possible D gene TRBD1, 5 bases. The CDR3 totals 13 residues. Trimming took off 3 bases at V and 3 bases at J, with 9 bases between the two ends. The germline V gene has CDR1 SGHTA and CDR2 FQGTGA. CDR3 region: CASSFGQHYEQYF. Written as DNA, the CDR3 is TGTGCCAGCAGCTTTGGACAACACTACGAGCAGTACTTC.

This sequence joins TRBV11-3 and TRBJ2-6, with D maybe TRBD2 (5 bases). The CDR3 is 17 residues long. V lost 0 bases and J 2 bases, leaving 11 bases between the germline ends. Per germline, CDR1 SGHNT and CDR2 YENEEA. CDR3 in DNA: TGTGCCAGCAGCTTAGATAGTAGGACTGCTGGGGCCAACGTCCTGACTTTC. Translating gives CASSLDSRTAGANVLTF.

The rearrangement links TRBV18 to TRBJ1-4, with no clear D. There are 14 residues in the CDR3. The germline gives CDR1 KGHSH, CDR2 LQKENI. Trimming cost V 2 bases and J 8 bases, with 12 bases left between them. The CDR3 reads CASSPESGREKLFF. The CDR3 region has the DNA TGTGCCAGCTCACCAGAGTCCGGCAGGGAAAAACTGTTTTTT.

This sequence joins TRBV9 and TRBJ2-2; D is unclear. The V gene lost 4 bases and the J gene lost 0 bases, with 13 bases spanning the gap. The germline gives CDR1 SGDLS, CDR2 YYNGEE. CDR3 length equals 16 residues. CDR3 DNA sequence: TGTGCCAGCAGCTTCCACACACTACCGAACACCGGGGAGCTGTTTTTT. This sequence encodes CASSFHTLPNTGELFF.

The chain is built from TRBV5-4 and TRBJ2-7, with D unresolved. CDR1 is SGHNT and CDR2 is YYREEE in the germline V gene (reference sequence). Trimming removed 0 bases at V and 0 bases at J, with 4 bases between. The CDR3 is 13 amino acids. As DNA, the CDR3 is TGTGCCAGCAGCTTGGACGGCTCCTACGAGCAGTACTTC. As protein: CASSLDGSYEQYF.

The chain carries TRBV28 and TRBJ1-4; a possible D gene is TRBD1 (6 bases). Trimming removed 2 bases from V and 5 bases from J, with 21 bases in between. CDR1 and CDR2 (germline): MDHEN, SYDVKM. The CDR3 has 18 residues. This chain's CDR3 is CASSLHMGRKRGNEKLFF. Here the CDR3 DNA reads TGTGCCAGCAGTTTACATATGGGACGGAAGAGGGGGAATGAAAAACTGTTTTTT.

V is TRBV21-1 and J is TRBJ2-3; the DNA was not used to check the table's D call, TRBD1. TRBV21-1 has pseudogene status. CDR3 size: 12 residues. Here the CDR3 reads CHRQGATDTQYF. The CDR3 DNA reads TGTCACCGACAGGGGGCCACAGATACGCAGTATTTT.

The chain is built from TRBV27 and TRBJ1-5, with 9 bases fitting TRBD1. CDR1 and CDR2 (germline): MNHEY, SMNVEV (reference sequence). V shed 5 bases, J shed 14 bases, and the junction held 7 bases outside the gene matches. The length of the CDR3 is 12 residues. CDR3: CASSPLTGGKHF. The CDR3 bases are TGTGCCAGCAGTCCGCTGACAGGGGGAAAGCATTTT.

The chain links TRBV11-2 to TRBJ2-3, with 8 bases aligning to TRBD1. The CDR3 extends over 15 amino acids. Germline trimming cut 0 bases from V and 6 bases from J; bases unmatched to any gene: 5. The V gene's germline CDR1 is SGHAT and CDR2 FQNNGV. The CDR3 loop is CASSLDAGGPDTQYF. In DNA form, the CDR3 reads TGTGCCAGCAGCTTAGATGCAGGGGGCCCTGATACGCAGTATTTT.

The rearrangement joins TRBV7-2 to TRBJ2-1; a weak D match, TRBD1 (6 bases). The CDR3 consists of 15 residues. CDR1 and CDR2 (germline): SGHTA, FQGNSA. V lost 3 bases, J lost 5 bases, and 14 bases lay in between. The CDR3 here is CASSFMAGVNNEQFF. CDR3 nucleotide sequence: TGTGCCAGCAGCTTCATGGCAGGGGTAAACAATGAGCAGTTCTTC.

The gene calls are TRBV29-1 and TRBJ2-3; 8 bases line up with TRBD1. The CDR3 loop spans 14 amino acids. Germline V gene data show CDR1 as SQVTM and CDR2 as ANQGSEA. The trim removed 3 bases at V and 5 bases at J, leaving 7 bases unmatched. CDR3 amino acids: CSVEVTGAGDTQYF. In DNA form, the CDR3 reads TGCAGCGTTGAGGTGACAGGGGCGGGAGATACGCAGTATTTT.

The J gene is TRBJ2-5, the V gene TRBV6-6, with 7 bases lining up with TRBD1. This CDR3 is 15 amino acids long. Germline lookup yields CDR1 MNHNY and CDR2 SVGAGI (reference sequence). V shed 7 bases and J 2 bases; nucleotides not matched to a gene: 10. The CDR3 nucleotides are TGTGCCAGCACTCTAACGGGACAGTCGCAAGAGACCCAGTACTTC. The encoded protein is CASTLTGQSQETQYF.

This chain joins TRBV4-3 and TRBJ2-2; TRBD2 aligns across 7 bases. The V gene's germline CDR1 is LGHNA and CDR2 YSLEER. The CDR3 length is 18 residues. V shed 0 bases and J 2 bases; nucleotides not matched to a gene: 9. The CDR3 reads CASSQDLVGGVNTGELFF. DNA for the CDR3: TGCGCCAGCAGCCAAGATCTTGTGGGAGGGGTTAACACCGGGGAGCTGTTTTTT.

The chain combines TRBV5-5 with TRBJ2-3; no definite D call. The germline CDR1 and CDR2 sequences are SGHKS and YYEKEE (reference sequence). The CDR3 is made up of 12 amino acids. V gave up 4 bases and J gave up 2 bases, with 5 bases separating them. As DNA, the CDR3 is TGTGCCAGCAGCCTATTCACAGATACGCAGTATTTT. This codes for CASSLFTDTQYF.

The chain links TRBV7-6 to TRBJ2-1, with 7 bases aligning to TRBD1. Looked up from germline, CDR1 is SGHVS and CDR2 is FNYEAQ. V dropped 4 bases and J dropped 7; count of bases not matched to a gene: 13. The CDR3 runs 16 residues. CDR3 nucleotide sequence: TGTGCCAGCAGCTCCAACAACTCGCCCAGGGGGAATGAGCAGTTCTTC. Protein sequence: CASSSNNSPRGNEQFF.

The CDR3 DNA reads TGTGCCAGCAGTGGGACAGGGCGGAATGAGCAGTTCTTC. Encoded protein: CASSGTGRNEQFF. This chain links TRBV27 with TRBJ2-1; 9 bases map to TRBD1. V trimming: 5 bases; J trimming: 7 bases; junction bases outside the gene matches: 3. The CDR3 is 13 residues long. Looked up from germline, CDR1 is MNHEY and CDR2 is SMNVEV (reference sequence).

This clone has more than one count but fewer than ten. The J gene is TRBJ2-5, the V gene TRBV4-1; 7 bases line up with TRBD1. The CDR3 is 15 amino acids. Germline CDR1 reads MGHRA; CDR2 reads YSYEKL. V shed 4 bases, J shed 2 bases, and the junction held 7 bases outside the gene matches. The CDR3 DNA is TGCGCCAGCAGCCCCCTAAGGACAGGTCAAGAGACCCAGTACTTC. It translates to CASSPLRTGQETQYF.

The rearrangement links TRBV6-5 to TRBJ2-7; 7 positions match TRBD2. The CDR3 length is 13 residues. The V and J ends lost 5 bases and 4 bases, in that order; junction bases with no gene match: 5. Germline assignment: CDR1 MNHEY and CDR2 SVGAGI. The CDR3 DNA reads TGTGCCAGCAGTCCGGGGGGAACTTACGAGCAGTACTTC. This sequence encodes CASSPGGTYEQYF.

This clone was seen a few times. The CDR3 nucleotides read TGTGCCGGCGAGGGCACTGAAGCTTTCTTT. It is translated as CAGEGTEAFF. This chain connects TRBV6-4 to TRBJ1-1; D call uncertain. With 11 bases removed from V and 4 bases from J, the gap between germline ends came to 8 bases. Looked up from germline, CDR1 is MRHNA and CDR2 is SNTAGT. This CDR3 is 10 amino acids long.

The rearrangement uses TRBV11-1 and TRBJ2-6; TRBD2 might be the D (5 bases). Looked up from germline, CDR1 is SGHAT and CDR2 is FQDESV (reference sequence). The CDR3 runs 15 residues. Trimming pared 5 bases from V and 1 base from J, leaving 9 bases between. CDR3 sequence reads: CASSAGVSGANVLTF. CDR3 sequence (DNA): TGTGCCAGCAGCGCGGGTGTTTCTGGGGCCAACGTCCTGACTTTC.

The rearrangement links TRBV6-1 to TRBJ2-5; TRBD1 aligns across 9 bases. Germline V lookup: CDR1 MNHNS, CDR2 SASEGT. V dropped 7 bases and J dropped 5; count of bases not matched to a gene: 8. CDR3 length: 14 residues. CDR3 loop: CASIITGGGETQYF. The CDR3 bases are TGTGCCAGCATCATTACAGGGGGCGGGGAGACCCAGTACTTC.